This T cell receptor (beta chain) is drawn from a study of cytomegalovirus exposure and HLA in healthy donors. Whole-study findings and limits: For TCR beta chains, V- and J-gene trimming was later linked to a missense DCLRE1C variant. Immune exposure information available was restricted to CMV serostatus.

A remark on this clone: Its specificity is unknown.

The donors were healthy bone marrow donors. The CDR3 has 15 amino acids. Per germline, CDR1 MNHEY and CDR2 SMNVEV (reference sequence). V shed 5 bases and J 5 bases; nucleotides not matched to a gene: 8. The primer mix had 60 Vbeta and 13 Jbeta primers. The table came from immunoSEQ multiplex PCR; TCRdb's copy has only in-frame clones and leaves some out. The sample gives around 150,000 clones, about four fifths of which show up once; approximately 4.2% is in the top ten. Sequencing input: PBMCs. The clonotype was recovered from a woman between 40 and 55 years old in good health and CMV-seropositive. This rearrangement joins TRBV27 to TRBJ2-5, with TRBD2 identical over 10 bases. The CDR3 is CASSLASGGVETQYF. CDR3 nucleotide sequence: TGTGCCAGCAGTCTGGCTAGCGGGGGAGTGGAGACCCAGTACTTC.